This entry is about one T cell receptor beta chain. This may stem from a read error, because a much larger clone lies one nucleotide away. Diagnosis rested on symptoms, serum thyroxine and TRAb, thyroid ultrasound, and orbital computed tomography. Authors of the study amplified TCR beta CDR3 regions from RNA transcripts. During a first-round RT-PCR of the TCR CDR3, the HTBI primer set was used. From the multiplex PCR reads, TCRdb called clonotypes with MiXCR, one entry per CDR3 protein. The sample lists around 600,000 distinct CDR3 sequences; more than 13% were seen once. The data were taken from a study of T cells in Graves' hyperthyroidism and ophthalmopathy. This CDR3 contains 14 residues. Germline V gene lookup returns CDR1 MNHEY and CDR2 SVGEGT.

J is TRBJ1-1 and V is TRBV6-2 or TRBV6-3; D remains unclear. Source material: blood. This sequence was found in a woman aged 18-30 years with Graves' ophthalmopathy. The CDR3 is CASSYPTWNTEASF. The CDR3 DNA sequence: TGTGCCAGCAGTTACCCGACTTGGAACACTGAAGCTTCCTTT.